These T cell receptor beta chains were read from a single sample in a study of T cells in localized non-small cell lung cancer. Sequenced by immunoSEQ multiplex PCR; TCRdb stores in-frame clones only, minus some. The sample lists about 70,000 clones, approximately 84% seen once, with 1.3% in the top ten. Sequencing used peripheral blood, obtained before any cancer treatment. These receptors originate from an older female donor with stage I lung adenocarcinoma. Both conserved end residues are part of each CDR3. Each record gives: CDR3 protein, CDR3 DNA, J gene, clone size, D gene, V gene. A D gene is named only where the DNA matches it firmly. Rows give clone size only sometimes, using once, few, many, or a class for an expanded clone.

CDR3aa: CASSYNPASGETQYF
CDR3nt: TGTGCCAGCAGTTACAATCCGGCTAGTGGAGAGACCCAGTACTTC
j_gene: TRBJ2-5
abundance: .
d_gene: .
v_gene: TRBV6-6

CDR3aa: CAIRSGGGTQYF
CDR3nt: TGTGCCATCAGGAGCGGGGGTGGGACCCAGTACTTC
j_gene: TRBJ2-5
abundance: .
d_gene: TRBD2
v_gene: TRBV10-3

CDR3aa: CASSSNIQGNTEAFF
CDR3nt: TGTGCCAGCAGCTCAAATATTCAGGGCAACACTGAAGCTTTCTTT
j_gene: TRBJ1-1
abundance: once
d_gene: .
v_gene: TRBV7-9

CDR3aa: CASSLRRTGRETQYF
CDR3nt: TGTGCCAGCAGCTTACGAAGGACAGGACGCGAGACCCAGTACTTC
j_gene: TRBJ2-5
abundance: .
d_gene: TRBD1
v_gene: TRBV7-8

CDR3aa: CASSHRGRSNTEAFF
CDR3nt: TGTGCCAGCTCTCACCGGGGACGGTCGAACACTGAAGCTTTCTTT
j_gene: TRBJ1-1
abundance: .
d_gene: .
v_gene: TRBV28

CDR3aa: CATSRDSEKLFF
CDR3nt: TGTGCCACCAGCAGAGACAGTGAAAAACTGTTTTTT
j_gene: TRBJ1-4
abundance: .
d_gene: .
v_gene: TRBV15

CDR3aa: CASSTTGGGTEQFF
CDR3nt: TGTGCCAGCAGCACCACCGGAGGGGGTACCGAGCAGTTCTTC
j_gene: TRBJ2-1
abundance: few
d_gene: .
v_gene: TRBV7-2

CDR3aa: CASSQISAGDYGYTF
CDR3nt: TGTGCCAGCAGCCAAATATCGGCAGGTGACTATGGCTACACCTTC
j_gene: TRBJ1-2
abundance: .
d_gene: .
v_gene: TRBV9

CDR3aa: CASSLASAGLLSGNTIYF
CDR3nt: TGTGCCAGCAGCTTAGCGTCGGCAGGGCTTTTATCTGGAAACACCATATATTTT
j_gene: TRBJ1-3
abundance: .
d_gene: .
v_gene: TRBV7-9

CDR3aa: CASRGQGNTEAFF
CDR3nt: TGCGCCAGCAGGGGACAGGGGAACACTGAAGCTTTCTTT
j_gene: TRBJ1-1
abundance: .
d_gene: TRBD1
v_gene: TRBV10-2

CDR3aa: CASRERGTGWRVTEAFF
CDR3nt: TGTGCCAGCAGGGAAAGGGGGACAGGGTGGAGGGTCACTGAAGCTTTCTTT
j_gene: TRBJ1-1
abundance: .
d_gene: TRBD1
v_gene: TRBV27

CDR3aa: CATSRGTAHYGYTF
CDR3nt: TGTGCCACCAGCAGAGGGACAGCCCACTATGGCTACACCTTC
j_gene: TRBJ1-2
abundance: few
d_gene: .
v_gene: TRBV15

CDR3aa: CASGMFDRPSGNTIYF
CDR3nt: TGTGCCAGCGGAATGTTCGACAGGCCCTCTGGAAACACCATATATTTT
j_gene: TRBJ1-3
abundance: .
d_gene: .
v_gene: TRBV9

CDR3aa: CASSQDSSESGSAYEQYF
CDR3nt: TGCGCCAGCAGCCAAGACAGTTCGGAGAGCGGGAGTGCCTACGAGCAGTACTTC
j_gene: TRBJ2-7
abundance: .
d_gene: TRBD2
v_gene: TRBV4-1

CDR3aa: CASTTEGAVYMSNQPQHF
CDR3nt: TGTGCCAGTACTACAGAGGGAGCGGTATATATGAGCAATCAGCCCCAGCATTTT
j_gene: TRBJ1-5
abundance: .
d_gene: .
v_gene: TRBV19

CDR3aa: CASSGSNEKLFF
CDR3nt: TGTGCCAGCAGTGGCTCTAATGAAAAACTGTTTTTT
j_gene: TRBJ1-4
abundance: .
d_gene: .
v_gene: TRBV28

CDR3aa: CASSFDRGYSPLHF
CDR3nt: TGTGCCAGCAGTTTTGACAGGGGATATTCACCCCTCCACTTT
j_gene: TRBJ1-6
abundance: few
d_gene: TRBD1
v_gene: TRBV2

CDR3aa: CASSYMRGETQYF
CDR3nt: TGTGCCAGCAGTTACATGAGGGGGGAGACCCAGTACTTC
j_gene: TRBJ2-5
abundance: once
d_gene: .
v_gene: TRBV27

CDR3aa: CAISGDRFTDTQYF
CDR3nt: TGTGCCATCAGTGGGGACAGGTTCACAGATACGCAGTATTTT
j_gene: TRBJ2-3
abundance: .
d_gene: TRBD1
v_gene: TRBV10-3

CDR3aa: CASSHDSGNQPQHF
CDR3nt: TGCGCCAGCAGCCACGACAGTGGCAATCAGCCCCAGCATTTT
j_gene: TRBJ1-5
abundance: .
d_gene: .
v_gene: TRBV4-3

CDR3aa: CASSPTGQETQYF
CDR3nt: TGTGCCAGCTCACCCACAGGGCAAGAGACCCAGTACTTC
j_gene: TRBJ2-5
abundance: once
d_gene: .
v_gene: TRBV18

CDR3aa: CASSRGLNEQFF
CDR3nt: TGTGCCAGCAGTAGGGGGCTCAATGAGCAGTTCTTC
j_gene: TRBJ2-1
abundance: .
d_gene: TRBD1
v_gene: TRBV2

CDR3aa: CASSLLSDGELFF
CDR3nt: TGTGCCAGCAGCTTATTATCGGACGGGGAGCTGTTTTTT
j_gene: TRBJ2-2
abundance: .
d_gene: .
v_gene: TRBV5-8

CDR3aa: CASSVGGSNTGELFF
CDR3nt: TGTGCCAGCAGCGTAGGGGGGAGTAACACCGGGGAGCTGTTTTTT
j_gene: TRBJ2-2
abundance: .
d_gene: .
v_gene: TRBV9

CDR3aa: CASSEDRTASGNTIYF
CDR3nt: TGTGCCAGCAGTGAAGATCGGACAGCCTCTGGAAACACCATATATTTT
j_gene: TRBJ1-3
abundance: .
d_gene: .
v_gene: TRBV2